This T cell receptor beta chain was identified during a study of cytomegalovirus exposure and HLA in healthy donors listed by TCRdb under 2017. For context, the study as a whole: According to an earlier analysis of several hundred of the donors, about 179 million T cells yielded roughly 100 million unique TCR beta sequences and about 300 Gb of sequence data. An early release covering roughly 600 HLA-typed donors comprised roughly 300 gigabases of sequencing data and about 90 million unique TCR sequences. Both class I and class II loci were covered by HLA typing, at four-digit resolution. The number of donors typed differed by locus, with roughly 620-640 for A, B, C, DRB1 and DQB1, 522 for DQA1, over 600 for DPA1, and about 450 for DPB1. In an earlier analysis of 500 to 650 of the donors, high-throughput TCR beta sequencing was used to judge whether each TCR beta V gene segment behaved as functional or pseudogenic. In a later genetic analysis, genome-wide SNP genotypes for about 55% of the roughly 700 donors were used, and that subset was treated as a discovery cohort. The T cell repertoires of about 700 subjects were profiled by immunosequencing and related to cytomegalovirus serostatus. Alongside the repertoire data, information on donor age, sex, ethnicity and CMV serostatus was compiled. The study aimed to test whether cataloging public T cell receptors could reveal signatures of past pathogen exposure. To predict cytomegalovirus infection status, the study combined high-throughput TCR immunosequencing, statistical association of individual TCRs with disease status, and machine learning. In a later analysis, previously published TCR beta repertoires from 666 donors were re-analyzed and high-resolution HLA genotyping was added so that TCR occurrence patterns could be studied. Among 300 to 500 genotyped donors of the cohort, an average of around 220,000 unique TCR beta nucleotide sequences was sequenced per donor, of which about 18% were non-productive. The genetic ancestry cluster associated with self-reported Caucasian donors included 70% to 85% of the 300 to 450 genotyped donors. Along with the roughly 670-subject first cohort, a separate validation cohort of more than 90 different subjects was used. Roughly 5 DR-DQ haplotypes were handled as single units for association and clustering, since linkage in the cohort was strong. Every repertoire in the discovery cohort had been generated on one and the same sequencing platform. The later analysis used no new phenotypic data to find candidate immune exposures, relying instead on TCR beta sequences and their occurrence across donors. The research as a whole found: Because HLA typing was unavailable for some donors at each locus, only the typed subset was used in association tests. At a false discovery rate of 0.05, a later analysis linked around 15,000 TCR beta sequences to specific HLA alleles. Because counts were too low, roughly 18 rarely observed V segments, including chromosome 9 orphons, were left out of the earlier analysis of roughly 600 of the donors. In a later analysis, HLA-associated TCR beta chains were found to be more clonally expanded and to have lower generation probabilities than equally common non-associated chains. A further reported finding was that TCR beta sequences accurately predicted the HLA-A and HLA-B alleles for most subjects in the first cohort. In a later analysis, several top co-occurrence clusters were reported to appear linked to parvovirus B19, influenza, CMV and Epstein-Barr virus. According to the authors, the approach could potentially be generalized to other disease states and immunological phenotypes. A few of the identified cytomegalovirus-associated TCR beta chains were confirmed in vitro to be specific for cytomegalovirus antigens. Sequencing depth was assumed to be roughly uniform across donors in the presence/absence analyses, though that assumption may not hold. In an earlier analysis of fewer than 750 of the donors, most TCR beta V segments were observed in productive rearrangements about 87% or about 30% of the time, broadly matching IMGT annotations. In a later genetic analysis, a missense DCLRE1C variant was associated with V-gene and J-gene trimming of TCR beta chains, and the association was replicated in an independent cohort. A total of around 150 TCR beta chains were listed by the study as associated with cytomegalovirus. Most CMV-associated TCR beta chains appeared to be HLA-restricted in a later analysis, and the HLA associations seemed to be driven largely by CMV exposure. Most TCR sequences were seen in very few donors, while some public TCRs were found in many individuals. The sequencing pipeline was judged likely to have produced a cluster of highly shared sequence variants as a technical artifact. Correlated functional status among segregating V segments might reflect linkage disequilibrium, but an unknown experimental factor could not be ruled out. The classifier was reported to diagnose cytomegalovirus status with high specificity and sensitivity in both the original and validation cohorts. CMV serostatus was the only immune exposure information available for the cohort. This cohort had only TCR beta chains sequenced, and the lack of alpha or paired-chain data limited which features could be detected. Strong co-occurrence of HLA alleles, especially DR and DQ, made assigning TCR associations to individual alleles difficult. According to a later analysis, TCR association rates differed among HLA loci, with DRB1 alleles showing the most associated TCRs and HLA-C alleles showing the fewest. Because the 87-base-pair reads could not distinguish some IMGT-functional V segments, including TRBV6-2 and TRBV6-3, those segments were excluded. In a later genetic analysis, fewer N-insertions in productive TCRs were reported among donors in an Asian-associated ancestry cluster than the 666-donor mean.

Receptor libraries were prepared by the immunoSEQ multiplex PCR assay. For the multiplex PCR, a mixture combining 60 forward primers for TCR Vbeta segments and 13 reverse primers for TCR Jbeta segments was used. The CDR3 region of rearranged TCR beta genes was amplified from genomic DNA with a multiplex PCR assay. On the Illumina HiSeq System, the amplified TCR beta libraries were sequenced as 87-base-pair reads. Concerning the study's data processing: A later analysis counted approximately 74 million unique TCR beta chains across the 666 repertoires, and 9 million to 14 million of these chains were shared by at least two donors. Raw reads were error-corrected and collapsed into unique sequences by a nearest-neighbor algorithm in which closely related sequences were merged to remove PCR and sequencing errors. To assign V, D and J gene segments, CDR3 sequences were aligned to IMGT reference sequences. For a sequence to be retained, at least a six-nucleotide match to both a V gene segment and a J gene segment was required. Rearrangements were called productive when the CDR3 lacked stop codons and stayed in frame with V and J; all others were non-productive. Following IMGT convention, CDR3 was defined as the stretch from the second conserved V-encoded cysteine up to the conserved J-encoded phenylalanine. The earlier analysis of about 610 of the donors excluded any sequence lacking an unambiguous match to a single V gene segment. An earlier analysis of 587 of the donors called V segments functional above 56.7% productive rearrangements and segregating when the between-donor standard deviation exceeded 5%. A statistical classification framework was developed to diagnose cytomegalovirus status using the catalog of TCR beta chain sequences. V and J gene assignment, in a later analysis, came from comparing TCR nucleotide sequences with IMGT/GENE-DB human TR gene sequences. A later analysis assigned CDR3 sequences and most-parsimonious VDJ recombination scenarios with the TCRdist pipeline. A later analysis defined each TCR beta chain by its CDR3 amino acid sequence plus V-gene family, and excluded reads lacking a unique V-gene family. A later analysis removed 500 to 600 highly shared, low-generation-probability nucleotide sequences to deal with suspected cross-contamination and a sequencing artifact. In a later analysis, a clonal expansion index was calculated for each public chain from normalized within-repertoire ranks of inferred template counts. A later analysis computed generation probabilities with a VDJ recombination model fitted to out-of-frame rearrangements, and checked the results against IGoR. In a later analysis, hypergeometric tests were used to score TCR-TCR, TCR-HLA and TCR-CMV co-occurrence, with a repertoire-size bias correction applied to TCR pairs. False discovery rates were estimated in a later analysis by permuting HLA or CMV assignments 20 times. In a later analysis, co-occurring TCRs were grouped with DBSCAN, and TCRdist sequence similarity was added when clustering was performed within HLA-allele-positive subsets. For co-occurrence clustering, repertoires with fewer than 30,000 or more than 120,000 public chains were excluded, along with four to six repertoires with anomalous nucleotide sharing. Imported from immuneACCESS, the table was reduced by TCRdb to in-frame sequences with V and J called. These copies leave out some clones; in studies compared against another copy, an unresolved V gene accounts for under half, and the cause of the remainder is not known. The DNA was the basis for D and trimming; V, J and clone size are from that table. This sample holds approximately 160,000 clones; approximately 81% were observed only once. About 1.5% of the sample belongs to the ten largest clones.

Comment on this clone: Its antigen is not yet known. Base qualities are not recorded, but no much larger clone differs from it by a single base.

CDR1 and CDR2 are drawn from the germline V gene: SGHVS, FQNEAQ. Spanning cysteine to phenylalanine, the CDR3 consists of 15 amino acids. The CDR3 DNA has 45 bases and is translated from base 1. V is shortened by 7 bases, J by 2 bases, and the region joining them spans 15 bases. In total, roughly 670 healthy bone marrow donors made up the cohort. Cohort members were all nominally healthy when sampled, although unrecorded immune exposures were likely present. The donor was CMV seropositive and was included in the group of 250 to 300 seropositive cohort members. Each donor provided a peripheral blood sample, and peripheral blood mononuclear cells were used for TCR beta sequencing. The Qiagen DNeasy Blood Extraction Kit was used to extract genomic DNA from the blood cell samples.

The source material was PBMCs. This sequence uses TRBV7-8 and TRBJ2-1; the D gene is unclear. The TCR was taken from a man aged 45 to 65 in good health and CMV-seropositive. The CDR3 region has the sequence CASIALRRTYNEQFF. The base sequence is TGTGCCAGCATCGCCCTTAGGAGAACCTACAATGAGCAGTTCTTC.